This T cell receptor (beta chain) was retrieved from a study of blood T cell repertoires in COVID-19. As for the study in general: Both acute and convalescent COVID-19 samples were obtained from the United States, Italy and Spain. T cells, B-cell-depleted T cells, or PBMCs supplied cDNA or gDNA.

As processed by the authors: Scientists estimated how many nucleated cells there were by amplifying reference gene primers. Generated by immunoSEQ multiplex PCR, the TCRdb table keeps only in-frame clones and is missing some. The V and J calls and the clone size are those of that table, but D and trimming were determined from the DNA. The sample has approximately 220,000 clones, approximately 83% seen once. V was trimmed by 7 bases and J by 11 bases, leaving 14 bases between them. Germline CDR1 is SGHAT and CDR2 is FQDESV (reference sequence). The CDR3 length is 11 residues. Material for sequencing was peripheral blood. The chain joins TRBV11-1 to TRBJ1-1; D gene uncertain. The sequence derives from a middle-aged man with acute or convalescent COVID-19. The CDR3 DNA is TGTGCCAGCACCCCTGTGCGGTACGCTTTCTTT. Translated, it gives CASTPVRYAFF.